This TCR beta chain derives from a study of cytomegalovirus exposure and HLA in healthy donors (dated 2017 in TCRdb). Regarding the study in general: According to an earlier analysis of a few hundred of the donors, roughly 180 million T cells yielded 95 million to 140 million unique TCR beta sequences and about 300 Gb of sequence data. Approximately 310 gigabases of sequencing data and 78 million or so unique TCR sequences were included in an early release covering 500 to 750 HLA-typed donors. The genetic ancestry cluster associated with self-reported Caucasian donors included 80% to 90% of the roughly 410 genotyped donors. The study aimed to test whether signatures of past pathogen exposure could be identified by cataloging public T cell receptors. The T cell repertoires of 700 or so subjects were profiled by immunosequencing and related to cytomegalovirus serostatus. A separate validation cohort of about 110 different subjects was used in addition to the approximately 700-subject first cohort. To predict cytomegalovirus infection status, the study brought together high-throughput TCR immunosequencing, statistical association of individual TCRs with disease status, and machine learning. A later analysis re-analyzed previously published TCR beta repertoires from hundreds of donors and added high-resolution HLA genotyping to study TCR occurrence patterns. In the later analysis, no new phenotypic data were used to find candidate immune exposures; instead, reliance was placed on TCR beta sequences and their occurrence across donors. In an earlier analysis of 500 to 650 of the donors, high-throughput TCR beta sequencing was used to judge whether each TCR beta V gene segment behaved as functional or pseudogenic. Alongside the repertoire data, information on donor age, sex, ethnicity and CMV serostatus was compiled. In a later genetic analysis, genome-wide SNP genotypes for 398 of the 666 donors were used, and that subset was treated as a discovery cohort. Every repertoire in the discovery cohort had been generated on one and the same sequencing platform. HLA typing included class I and class II loci at four-digit resolution. The number of donors typed differed by locus, with 629-630 for A, B, C, DRB1 and DQB1, around 520 for DQA1, 600 to 610 for DPA1, and 450 to 480 for DPB1. Several DR-DQ haplotypes were treated as single units for association and clustering because of strong linkage in the cohort. Among roughly 370 genotyped donors of the cohort, an average of about 240,000 unique TCR beta nucleotide sequences were sequenced per donor, approximately 20% of them non-productive.

This clone was observed a handful of times. Its antigen remains undetermined. No base qualities exist here, and no much larger clone lies one base off it. Libraries were built with the immunoSEQ multiplex PCR assay. A mixture of 60 forward primers for TCR Vbeta segments and 13 reverse primers for TCR Jbeta segments was used in the multiplex PCR. A multiplex PCR assay on genomic DNA amplified the CDR3 region of rearranged TCR beta genes. The amplified TCR beta libraries were sequenced on the Illumina HiSeq System as 87-base-pair reads. The original pipeline was this. In a later analysis, tens of millions of unique TCR beta chains were counted across the 500 to 850 repertoires, and approximately 11 million of these chains were shared by at least two donors. To remove PCR and sequencing errors, raw reads were error-corrected and collapsed into unique sequences using a nearest-neighbor algorithm that merged closely related sequences. To assign V, D and J gene segments, CDR3 sequences were aligned to IMGT reference sequences. Each retained sequence needed at least a six-nucleotide match to both a V gene segment and a J gene segment. Rearrangements were called productive when the CDR3 lacked stop codons and stayed in frame with V and J; all others were non-productive. CDR3 was defined according to IMGT convention as the region running from the second conserved V-encoded cysteine to the conserved J-encoded phenylalanine. In an earlier analysis of 550 to 650 of the donors, sequences lacking an unambiguous match to a single V gene segment were excluded. In an earlier analysis of 587 of the donors, a V segment was called functional when productive rearrangements were above 56.7%, and segregating when the standard deviation between donors exceeded 5%. To diagnose cytomegalovirus status from the catalog of TCR beta chain sequences, a statistical classification framework was built. A later analysis assigned V and J genes by comparing TCR nucleotide sequences with IMGT/GENE-DB human TR gene sequences. The TCRdist pipeline was used in a later analysis to assign CDR3 sequences and most-parsimonious VDJ recombination scenarios. In a later analysis, each TCR beta chain was defined by its CDR3 amino acid sequence together with its V-gene family, and reads lacking a unique V-gene family were excluded. To address suspected cross-contamination and a sequencing artifact, a later analysis removed approximately 590 highly shared, low-generation-probability nucleotide sequences. In a later analysis, a clonal expansion index for each public chain was calculated from normalized within-repertoire ranks of inferred template counts. In a later analysis, generation probabilities were computed with a VDJ recombination model fitted to out-of-frame rearrangements, and the resulting probabilities were checked against IGoR. A later analysis scored TCR-TCR, TCR-HLA and TCR-CMV co-occurrence with hypergeometric tests, applying a repertoire-size bias correction to TCR pairs. To estimate false discovery rates, a later analysis permuted the HLA or CMV assignments 20 times. In a later analysis, co-occurring TCRs were grouped with DBSCAN, and TCRdist sequence similarity was added when clustering was performed within HLA-allele-positive subsets. Co-occurrence clustering excluded repertoires with fewer than 30,000 or more than 120,000 public chains, plus five with anomalous nucleotide sharing. TCRdb retrieved this table from immuneACCESS and kept in-frame rearrangements only. Not all clones are present; in checked studies, unresolved V genes account for under half, and no reason is known for the remainder. That table gives V, J and clone size, and the DNA gave D and trimming. The sample yields 100,000 or so clones; 80% to 85% were counted once. Jointly, the top ten make up 6% to 8% of the sample.

What the research found in general, with its limitations: In an earlier analysis of fewer than 700 of the donors, most TCR beta V segments appeared in productive rearrangements about 87% or about 30% of the time, broadly matching IMGT annotations. In a later analysis, several top co-occurrence clusters were reported to appear linked to parvovirus B19, influenza, CMV and Epstein-Barr virus. A few of the identified cytomegalovirus-associated TCR beta chains were confirmed in vitro to be specific for cytomegalovirus antigens. According to a later analysis, most CMV-associated TCR beta chains appeared to be HLA-restricted, and the HLA associations seemed to be driven largely by CMV exposure. A later genetic analysis associated a missense DCLRE1C variant with V-gene and J-gene trimming of TCR beta chains, and an independent cohort replicated the association. According to a later genetic analysis, donors in an Asian-associated ancestry cluster had fewer N-insertions in productive TCRs than the approximately 700-donor mean. The authors suggested that the approach could potentially be generalized to other disease states and immunological phenotypes. Specific HLA alleles were associated with some 15,000 TCR beta sequences at a false discovery rate of 0.05 in a later analysis. The presence/absence analyses assumed that sequencing depth was roughly uniform across donors, and that assumption may not be true. A later analysis found that TCR association rates varied across HLA loci, with DRB1 alleles showing the most associated TCRs and HLA-C alleles the fewest. Compared with equally common non-associated chains, HLA-associated TCR beta chains in a later analysis were more clonally expanded and had lower generation probabilities. The study listed 150 to 200 TCR beta chains as associated with cytomegalovirus. The only immune exposure information available for the cohort was CMV serostatus. A cluster of highly shared sequence variants was judged likely to be a technical artifact of the sequencing pipeline. Because some donors lacked HLA typing at each locus, the association tests relied only on the typed subset. In this cohort, only TCR beta chains were sequenced, and detectable features were limited by the absence of alpha or paired-chain data. Because counts were too low, 15 to 20 rarely observed V segments, including chromosome 9 orphons, were excluded from the earlier analysis of a few hundred of the donors. Linkage disequilibrium might explain the correlated functional status among segregating V segments, but an unknown experimental factor could not be ruled out. While some public TCRs were present in many individuals, most TCR sequences turned up only very rarely across donors. Because the 87-base-pair reads could not distinguish some IMGT-functional V segments, including TRBV6-2 and TRBV6-3, those segments were excluded. Strong co-occurrence of HLA alleles, especially DR and DQ, made assigning TCR associations to individual alleles difficult. In both the original and validation cohorts, the classifier was reported to diagnose cytomegalovirus status with high specificity and sensitivity. A further reported finding was that TCR beta sequences accurately predicted the HLA-A and HLA-B alleles for most subjects in the first cohort.

The cohort consisted of hundreds of healthy bone marrow donors. At the time of sampling, every cohort member was nominally healthy, though immune exposures that went unrecorded were likely present. The donor was CMV seropositive and belonged to the group of 250 to 300 seropositive cohort members. Every donor gave a peripheral blood sample, and the peripheral blood mononuclear cells from that sample were used for TCR beta sequencing. Genomic DNA was extracted from the blood cell samples with the Qiagen DNeasy Blood Extraction Kit. From its cysteine to its phenylalanine, the CDR3 spans 17 amino acids. Left in the record is the CDR3 DNA by itself, 51 bases read in frame from the first base. Via the germline V gene (reference sequence), CDR1 is GTSNPN and CDR2 SVGIG. The germline V end is reduced by 3 bases and the J end by 3 bases; junction bases left unmatched: 10.

Material: PBMCs. Recombination linked TRBV30 to TRBJ2-5; 13 of the junction bases match TRBD2. This receptor was identified in a young man in good health and CMV-seropositive. The CDR3 region reads CAWSPGTSGAIKETQYF. The nucleotides read TGTGCCTGGAGCCCGGGGACTAGCGGGGCGATCAAAGAGACCCAGTACTTC.